This T cell receptor (beta chain) came from a study of cytomegalovirus exposure and HLA in healthy donors. Study observations and caveats: Researchers catalogued 164 TCR beta chains as cytomegalovirus-associated. Within the 95 to 150 validation repertoires, first-cohort TCR clusters tended to co-occur, according to a later analysis. With high specificity and sensitivity, the classifier reportedly diagnosed cytomegalovirus status.

Sequencing was performed with immunoSEQ multiplex PCR; in TCRdb, only in-frame clones are kept and a portion is missing. The sample lists 150,000 to 200,000 clones; 85% to 90% were seen once. Details on this clone: The antigen is undetermined.

Germline values: CDR1 SGHTA, CDR2 FQGNSA. With V trimmed by 3 bases and J by 2 bases, 7 bases remained unmatched. The CDR3 length is 15 residues. V usage is TRBV7-2 and J usage is TRBJ2-7; 7 positions agree with TRBD1. Sequenced sample: PBMCs. This receptor was taken from a woman aged 30 to 39 in good health and CMV-seronegative. CDR3 coding DNA: TGTGCCAGCAGCTTCTCAGGGGGTGGAACCTACGAGCAGTACTTC. It is translated as CASSFSGGGTYEQYF.